Here is one T cell receptor beta chain with its context. Its antigen is currently unknown. The data belong to a study of blood T cell dynamics during melanoma immunotherapy. The CDR3 contains 13 residues. V was cut by 8 bases and J by 6 bases, with 17 bases left in between. Germline V gives CDR1 LNHDA, CDR2 SQIVND (reference sequence). Each bulk PBMC sample had roughly 400 ng DNA loaded. The method was immunoSEQ multiplex PCR; TCRdb's version includes in-frame clones alone and lacks a portion of them. This sample has approximately 13,000 clones; less than 85% occur once, and the top ten carry roughly 9%. Noted time point: pre-treatment baseline. Broader study findings: Unlike progressors, later disease-control patients had W3 repertoires gaining clonality or diversity. Whether repertoire-driving clones were melanoma-specific could not be determined.

Material: blood, obtained from a patient treated with checkpoint blockade. This chain connects TRBV19 to TRBJ2-7; possibly TRBD1 for D (5 bases). The source is a human donor with melanoma. Here the CDR3 reads CASPRQGSGEQYF. The CDR3 region has the DNA TGTGCCAGTCCGCGGCAGGGTTCCGGCGAGCAGTACTTC.